This T cell receptor (beta chain) emerged from a study of cytomegalovirus exposure and HLA in healthy donors (dated by TCRdb to about 2017). Regarding the research as a whole: In an earlier analysis of roughly 590 of the donors, about 260 Gb of sequence data and roughly 100 million unique TCR beta sequences from about 179 million T cells were reported. About 280 gigabases of sequencing data and around 90 million unique TCR sequences made up an early release that covered over 550 HLA-typed donors. The genetic ancestry cluster associated with self-reported Caucasian donors included over 80% of the 350 to 500 genotyped donors. The study aimed to test whether signatures of past pathogen exposure could be identified by cataloging public T cell receptors. The study used immunosequencing to profile the T cell repertoires of 600 to 850 subjects and linked those repertoires to cytomegalovirus serostatus. In addition to the first cohort of 650 to 750 subjects, a separate validation cohort of 120 different subjects was used. To predict cytomegalovirus infection status, the study combined high-throughput TCR immunosequencing, statistical association of individual TCRs with disease status, and machine learning. A later analysis re-examined previously published TCR beta repertoires from several hundred donors and added high-resolution HLA genotyping to investigate patterns of TCR occurrence. In the later analysis, no new phenotypic data were used to find candidate immune exposures; instead, reliance was placed on TCR beta sequences and their occurrence across donors. In an earlier analysis of 587 of the donors, high-throughput TCR beta sequencing was used to judge whether each TCR beta V gene segment behaved as functional or pseudogenic. Alongside the repertoire data, information on donor age, sex, ethnicity and CMV serostatus was compiled. A later genetic analysis took genome-wide SNP genotypes for about three fifths of the 666 donors and used that subset as a discovery cohort. All discovery cohort repertoires had been generated on a single sequencing platform. Both class I and class II loci were covered by HLA typing, at four-digit resolution. Typing coverage varied by locus: roughly 629-640 donors for A, B, C, DRB1 and DQB1; approximately 560 for DQA1; around 610 for DPA1; roughly 450 for DPB1. Roughly five DR-DQ haplotypes were treated as single units for association and clustering because of strong linkage in the cohort. Among almost 400 genotyped donors of the cohort, an average of around 240,000 unique TCR beta nucleotide sequences were sequenced per donor, approximately 20% of them non-productive.

Library preparation used the immunoSEQ multiplex PCR assay. A mixture of 60 forward primers for TCR Vbeta segments and 13 reverse primers for TCR Jbeta segments was used in the multiplex PCR. The CDR3 region of rearranged TCR beta genes was amplified from genomic DNA by a multiplex PCR assay. The Illumina HiSeq System was used to sequence the amplified TCR beta libraries as 87-base-pair reads. The paper's data handling went like this. Across the 600 to 700 repertoires, a later analysis counted tens of millions of unique TCR beta chains, around 11 million of which were shared by at least two donors. Raw reads were error-corrected and collapsed into unique sequences with a nearest-neighbor algorithm that merged closely related sequences to remove PCR and sequencing errors. CDR3 sequences were aligned to IMGT reference sequences to assign V, D and J gene segments. Each retained sequence needed at least a six-nucleotide match to both a V gene segment and a J gene segment. A rearrangement was called productive if the CDR3 had no stop codons and remained in frame with V and J, and every other rearrangement was called non-productive. Following IMGT convention, CDR3 was defined as the stretch from the second conserved V-encoded cysteine to the conserved J-encoded phenylalanine. The earlier analysis of about 570 of the donors excluded any sequence lacking an unambiguous match to a single V gene segment. An earlier analysis of 550 to 650 of the donors classified V segments as functional when productive rearrangements were above 56.7% and as segregating when the standard deviation between donors was above 5%. A statistical classification framework was built to diagnose cytomegalovirus status from the catalog of TCR beta chain sequences. In a later analysis, V and J genes were assigned by comparing TCR nucleotide sequences against IMGT/GENE-DB human TR gene sequences. The TCRdist pipeline was used in a later analysis to assign CDR3 sequences and most-parsimonious VDJ recombination scenarios. In a later analysis, every TCR beta chain was defined by the combination of its CDR3 amino acid sequence and its V-gene family, and reads without a unique V-gene family were dropped. A later analysis removed 500 to 600 highly shared, low-generation-probability nucleotide sequences to deal with suspected cross-contamination and a sequencing artifact. For each public chain, a later analysis derived a clonal expansion index from normalized ranks of inferred template counts within each repertoire. In a later analysis, generation probabilities were computed with a VDJ recombination model fitted to out-of-frame rearrangements, and the resulting probabilities were checked against IGoR. In a later analysis, TCR-TCR, TCR-HLA and TCR-CMV co-occurrence was scored with hypergeometric tests, and a repertoire-size bias correction was applied to TCR pairs. False discovery rates were estimated in a later analysis by permuting HLA or CMV assignments 20 times. In a later analysis, co-occurring TCRs were grouped with DBSCAN, and TCRdist sequence similarity was added when clustering was performed within HLA-allele-positive subsets. For co-occurrence clustering, repertoires with fewer than 30,000 or more than 120,000 public chains were excluded, along with about five repertoires with anomalous nucleotide sharing. Held by TCRdb, this immuneACCESS table contains in-frame sequences only and omits some clones. Under half of the omission traces to an unresolved V gene where checked; the cause of the rest is unknown. The V and J calls and clone size come from that table; D and trimming were worked out from the DNA. This sample has more than 90,000 clones in its table, and less than 85% of those were observed once. Approximately 16% of the sample rests with the top ten.

The cohort consisted of 650 to 700 healthy bone marrow donors. At the time of sampling, every cohort member was nominally healthy, though immune exposures that went unrecorded were likely present. The donor tested CMV seropositive, placing the donor among the approximately 290 seropositive members of the cohort. Each donor provided a peripheral blood sample, and peripheral blood mononuclear cells were used for TCR beta sequencing. Genomic DNA was extracted from the blood cell samples with the Qiagen DNeasy Blood Extraction Kit. On the study overall, not on this receptor specifically: Assigning TCR associations to individual alleles was difficult when HLA alleles, especially DR and DQ, strongly co-occurred. Because HLA typing was missing for some donors at each locus, association tests included only the typed subset. The only immune exposure information available for the cohort was CMV serostatus. A cluster of highly shared sequence variants was judged likely to represent a technical artifact of the sequencing pipeline. The authors suggested that the approach could potentially be extended to other disease states and immunological phenotypes. The 87-base-pair reads could not distinguish some IMGT-functional V segments, including TRBV6-2 and TRBV6-3, so those segments were excluded. The earlier analysis of some 540 of the donors excluded 15 to 20 rarely observed V segments, including chromosome 9 orphons, because counts were too low. Specific HLA alleles were associated with roughly 16,000 TCR beta sequences at a false discovery rate of 0.05 in a later analysis. Cytomegalovirus status was reported to be diagnosed by the classifier with high specificity and sensitivity in both the original and validation cohorts. According to a later analysis, TCR association rates differed among HLA loci, with DRB1 alleles showing the most associated TCRs and HLA-C alleles showing the fewest. The study gave a list of some 150 TCR beta chains associated with cytomegalovirus. According to a later genetic analysis, donors in an Asian-associated ancestry cluster had fewer N-insertions in productive TCRs than the approximately 710-donor mean. According to a later analysis, most CMV-associated TCR beta chains appeared to be HLA-restricted, and the HLA associations seemed to be driven largely by CMV exposure. Only TCR beta chains were sequenced in this cohort, and the absence of alpha or paired-chain data limited detectable features. In a later analysis, HLA-associated TCR beta chains were found to be more clonally expanded and to have lower generation probabilities than equally common non-associated chains. Correlated functional status among segregating V segments might be attributable to linkage disequilibrium, but an unknown experimental factor could not be ruled out. Sequencing depth was assumed to be roughly uniform across donors in the presence/absence analyses, though that assumption may not hold. An association between a missense DCLRE1C variant and V-gene and J-gene trimming of TCR beta chains was found in a later genetic analysis and replicated in an independent cohort. An earlier analysis of 587 of the donors showed that most TCR beta V segments appeared in productive rearrangements either about 87% or about 30% of the time, which broadly matched IMGT annotations. In vitro tests confirmed that three of the cytomegalovirus-associated TCR beta chains recognize cytomegalovirus antigens. While some public TCRs were present in many individuals, most TCR sequences turned up only very rarely across donors. Several of the top co-occurrence clusters appeared to be linked to parvovirus B19, influenza, CMV and Epstein-Barr virus, according to a later analysis. A further reported finding was that TCR beta sequences accurately predicted the HLA-A and HLA-B alleles for most subjects in the first cohort.

V loses 3 bases, J loses 0 bases, and the germline ends lie 13 bases apart. The CDR1 and CDR2 encoded by the germline V gene are SGDLS and YYNGEE. Reading from cysteine to phenylalanine, the CDR3 counts 16 amino acids. Only CDR3 DNA remains: 48 bases, in frame from the first base. In regard to this clone: Its antigen remains undetermined. No clone much larger than this one lies a single base away; base qualities are absent.

The V gene is TRBV9 and the J gene is TRBJ2-1; TRBD1 could be the D gene, as 6 bases match. This TCR came from a man aged 50-60 years in good health and CMV-seropositive. Sequencing used PBMCs. The CDR3 amino acid sequence is: CASSAYLTGSYNEQFF. The sequence in DNA is TGTGCCAGCAGCGCATACCTGACAGGCTCCTACAATGAGCAGTTCTTC.